These T cell receptor beta chains were read from a single sample in a study of blood T cell repertoires in COVID-19. Libraries were prepared by immunoSEQ multiplex PCR; TCRdb keeps only in-frame clonotypes and omits some of them. The sample includes about 200,000 clones, 89% seen only once; the top ten take around 6.5%. The sample taken for sequencing was peripheral blood. Source of these receptors: a man aged 55-75 years who had recovered from COVID-19. The CDR3 runs from the conserved cysteine through the conserved F or W. A D gene is named only where the DNA matches it firmly. Some rows mark clone size as missing; the rest say once, few, many or name a class of expanded clone.

>TRBJ1-1|TRBV5-4|.|.
TGTGCCAGCAGCCCGGGCGGGCTTCGGGACACTGAAGCTTTCTTT
CASSPGGLRDTEAFF
>TRBJ2-2|TRBV7-3|.|TRBD2
TGTGCCAGCAGCCTCGGGGGGGCGAACACCGGGGAGCTGTTTTTT
CASSLGGANTGELFF
>TRBJ2-7|TRBV27|.|TRBD2
TGTGCCAGCGGCCCGCGGCCTAGCGGGATTTTCGAGCAGTACTTC
CASGPRPSGIFEQYF
>TRBJ1-6|TRBV2|.|.
TGTGCCAGCAGTGAAGCGCTTCGAGGGTTTGACTATAATTCACCCCTCCACTTT
CASSEALRGFDYNSPLHF
>TRBJ1-3|TRBV9|.|.
TGTGCCAGCAGCGTAGCGCCGGACTTTAACTCTGGAAACACCATATATTTT
CASSVAPDFNSGNTIYF
>TRBJ2-3|TRBV19|.|TRBD2
TGTGCCAGTAGCCGCGGACTAGCGGGAGGGCCAGATACGCAGTATTTT
CASSRGLAGGPDTQYF
>TRBJ2-3|TRBV7-6|.|.
TGTGCCAGCACCCCCATAGATACGCAGTATTTT
CASTPIDTQYF
>TRBJ2-5|TRBV24-1|.|TRBD2
TGTGCCACCAGTGTCTCCTTAGCGGGAGTGCAGGAGACCCAGTACTTC
CATSVSLAGVQETQYF
>TRBJ2-3|TRBV5-1|.|TRBD1
TGCGCCAGCAGCGAACTTACAGGGGGAGGATTGCATACGCAGTATTTT
CASSELTGGGLHTQYF
>TRBJ2-2|TRBV29-1|.|TRBD1
TGCAGCGTTGCCGGGACAGGGTACACCGGGGAGCTGTTTTTT
CSVAGTGYTGELFF
>TRBJ1-2|TRBV28|.|TRBD1
TGTGCCAGCAGTTCAGGGGGCGAGGTCTATGGCTACACCTTC
CASSSGGEVYGYTF
>TRBJ2-3|TRBV5-1|.|.
TGCGCCAGCAGCTTGGGGGCTGCTAGCACAGATACGCAGTATTTT
CASSLGAASTDTQYF
>TRBJ1-2|TRBV6-5|.|TRBD1
TGTGCCAGCAGGACAGGACAGGGGAACTATGGCTACACCTTC
CASRTGQGNYGYTF
>TRBJ2-7|TRBV5-5|.|TRBD1
TGTGCCAGCAGGACCGGGACAGGGGGCCTGGTGCAGTACTTC
CASRTGTGGLVQYF
>TRBJ1-1|TRBV5-5|.|.
TGTGCCAGCAGCTTGGAGGGGTCCACTGAAGCTTTCTTT
CASSLEGSTEAFF
>TRBJ1-6|TRBV10-3|.|TRBD1
TGTGCCCCCCACTCCCGGGACAGGGGGTGCTCCTATAATTCACCCCTCCACTTT
CAPHSRDRGCSYNSPLHF
>TRBJ2-5|TRBV4-1|.|TRBD1
TGCGCCAGCAGCCGGGCTGCGGACAGGGTGTTCCAAGAGACCCAGTACTTC
CASSRAADRVFQETQYF
>TRBJ1-2|TRBV11-2|.|TRBD1
TGTGCCAGCAGCTATCGACAGGGAGATGGCTACACCTTC
CASSYRQGDGYTF
>TRBJ2-1|TRBV14|many|.
TGTGCCAGCAGCCAAGATTTAGGCAGGGTAGGATACAATGAGCAGTTCTTC
CASSQDLGRVGYNEQFF
>TRBJ2-1|TRBV2|.|.
TGTGCCAGTGTTGGGCCAACGGCTCGATATGAGCAGTTCTTC
CASVGPTARYEQFF
>TRBJ2-7|TRBV19|.|TRBD1
TGTGCCAGTAGTTCAACAGGGGTCACTTCCTACGAGCAGTACTTC
CASSSTGVTSYEQYF
>TRBJ2-6|TRBV6-5|.|TRBD1
TGCGTTACAGGGGAAGGGGCCAACGTCCTGACTTTC
CVTGEGANVLTF
>TRBJ1-3|TRBV6-5|.|.
TGTGCCAGCAGTCGTAGGACAGTCTCTGGAAACACCATATATTTT
CASSRRTVSGNTIYF
>TRBJ2-2|TRBV7-2|once|.
TGTGCCAGCAGCAGCCCCGTTCTGAACACCGGGGAGCTGTTTTTT
CASSSPVLNTGELFF
>TRBJ1-5|TRBV6-5|once|TRBD1
TGTGCCAGCAGTTATGCGGGACAGGGGTTCATTCAGCCCCAGCATTTT
CASSYAGQGFIQPQHF
>TRBJ2-1|TRBV24-1|.|TRBD2
TGTGCCACCAGTGACCGCACTAGCGGGAGCTACAATGAGCAGTTCTTC
CATSDRTSGSYNEQFF
>TRBJ2-7|TRBV11-1|.|.
TGTGCCAGCAGCGGCAGGGGGGTCATATACGAGCAGTACTTC
CASSGRGVIYEQYF
>TRBJ2-5|TRBV28|.|TRBD2
TGTGCCAGCAGTTTTGTTCACTCACTAGCGGGAGGAGGCTGGCAAGAGACCCAGTACTTC
CASSFVHSLAGGGWQETQYF
>TRBJ2-7|TRBV7-2|.|TRBD2
TGTGCCAGCAGCTCCGTAGCGGGAGGAGGCGCCTACGAGCAGTACTTC
CASSSVAGGGAYEQYF
>TRBJ1-5|TRBV28|.|.
TGTGCCAGCAGTTTCTCGGGACACATCAATCAGCCCCAGCATTTT
CASSFSGHINQPQHF
>TRBJ1-3|TRBV5-8|.|TRBD1
TGTGCCAGCAGCCCAAGGACAGGGCAACGCTCTGGAAACACCATATATTTT
CASSPRTGQRSGNTIYF
>TRBJ2-1|TRBV10-3|.|TRBD2
TGTGCCATCAGAGGGATAGGTAGCGGGAGTGGCAATGAGCAGTTCTTC
CAIRGIGSGSGNEQFF
>TRBJ1-5|TRBV6-2/TRBV6-3|.|.
TGTGCCAGCAGTTACTCTGGAGGAACTAATCAGCCCCAGCATTTT
CASSYSGGTNQPQHF
>TRBJ1-4|TRBV5-6|.|.
TGTGCCAGCAGCTTGGACCCGCTGGCTGAAAAACTGTTTTTT
CASSLDPLAEKLFF
>TRBJ2-7|TRBV6-5|.|TRBD2
TGTGCCAGCAGTTCTAGCGGGTCCGATGGCTTAGGGGAGCAGTACTTC
CASSSSGSDGLGEQYF
>TRBJ2-1|TRBV10-1|.|.
TGCGCGAGAGGCCCCGTGCGTTCCTACAATGAGCAGTTCTTC
CARGPVRSYNEQFF
>TRBJ1-5|TRBV19|.|TRBD1
TGTGCCAGTAGTGTTCAGGGGGTTGGTCAGCCCCAGCATTTT
CASSVQGVGQPQHF
>TRBJ2-1|TRBV6-5|.|TRBD1
TGTGCCAGCAGTTACCACACAGGGGACAACAATGAGCAGTTCTTC
CASSYHTGDNNEQFF
>TRBJ2-3|TRBV5-4|.|TRBD2
TGTGCCAGCAGCTCCCGACTAGCGGGGGGTTCAGATACGCAGTATTTT
CASSSRLAGGSDTQYF
>TRBJ2-1|TRBV9|.|TRBD2
TGTGCCAGCAGCGTCGGCGGGGGGGCCCACAATGAGCAGTTCTTC
CASSVGGGAHNEQFF
>TRBJ2-3|TRBV7-6|once|TRBD2
TGTGCCAGCAGCTTAGCGCCCCTAGCGGGGGGGATGGATACGCAGTATTTT
CASSLAPLAGGMDTQYF
>TRBJ1-3|TRBV19|.|TRBD1
TGTGCCAGTAGCAAGAAGACAGGGCCCTCTGGAAACACCATATATTTT
CASSKKTGPSGNTIYF
>TRBJ2-7|TRBV6-5|.|.
TGTGCCAGCAGGGTACAGCCCCATTTAACCTACGAGCAGTACTTC
CASRVQPHLTYEQYF
>TRBJ1-5|TRBV7-9|.|.
TGTGCCAGCAGCTTAGAGGGTGGGGGCCAGCCCCAGCATTTT
CASSLEGGGQPQHF
>TRBJ2-7|TRBV4-3|.|TRBD2
TGCGCCAGCAGCCAAGGTCTAGCGGGAGGGTATCGGGAGCAGTACTTC
CASSQGLAGGYREQYF
>TRBJ2-5|TRBV10-3|.|TRBD2
TGTGCCATCAGTGAGGCGCCGGGACTAGGTGTGGAGACCCAGTACTTC
CAISEAPGLGVETQYF